The T cell receptor beta chain described here comes from a study of blood T cell repertoires in COVID-19. Overall study context: Researchers got acute and convalescent COVID-19 samples from the United States, Italy and Spain. PBMCs, B-cell-depleted T cells, or T cells provided the cDNA or gDNA that made up the material.

Clones were sequenced by immunoSEQ multiplex PCR, and TCRdb holds only the in-frame ones, with some missing. The data show around 200,000 clones, with roughly 85% seen just once and 12% held by the top ten. The CDR3 has 15 residues. Germline CDR1 LGHDT, CDR2 YNNKEL (reference sequence). V was trimmed by 4 bases and J by 3 bases, leaving 16 bases between them. Sequencing used peripheral blood. The clonotype comes from a woman aged 18-29 years who had recovered from COVID-19. The V gene is TRBV3-1 (or the pseudogene TRBV3-2), the J gene TRBJ2-7, with a weak D call TRBD1 (6 bases). The chain's CDR3 is CASSPSSTGFYEQYF. In DNA form, the CDR3 reads TGTGCCAGCAGCCCCTCTTCGACAGGCTTCTACGAGCAGTACTTC.